This T cell receptor beta chain comes out of a study of shared clonotypes between healthy human individuals. Study-level results: Several donors held around 5% of naive CD4 clonotypes in common. Tissue TCR repertoires likely differ from these blood-only repertoires.

With 2 bases removed from V and 0 bases from J, the gap between germline ends came to 8 bases. This CDR3 spans 15 amino acids. Germline CDR1 is MNHNY and CDR2 is SVGAGI (reference sequence). CD45RO-negative, CCR7-selected cells formed the naive CD8 fraction, which excluded terminally differentiated effector memory CD45RA+ cells. About this clone itself: Its antigen remains unknown.

Sequenced by immunoSEQ multiplex PCR; TCRdb stores in-frame clones only, minus some. The sample yields some 2,000,000 clones, 85% to 95% seen once. The specimen was naive CD8+ T cells sorted from blood. The receptor was isolated from a man between 18 and 29 years old in good health. The chain carries TRBV6-6 and TRBJ1-3; D is uncertain. CDR3 nucleotide sequence: TGTGCCAGCAGTTACGTTCTCTACTCTGGAAACACCATATATTTT. Its protein product is CASSYVLYSGNTIYF.